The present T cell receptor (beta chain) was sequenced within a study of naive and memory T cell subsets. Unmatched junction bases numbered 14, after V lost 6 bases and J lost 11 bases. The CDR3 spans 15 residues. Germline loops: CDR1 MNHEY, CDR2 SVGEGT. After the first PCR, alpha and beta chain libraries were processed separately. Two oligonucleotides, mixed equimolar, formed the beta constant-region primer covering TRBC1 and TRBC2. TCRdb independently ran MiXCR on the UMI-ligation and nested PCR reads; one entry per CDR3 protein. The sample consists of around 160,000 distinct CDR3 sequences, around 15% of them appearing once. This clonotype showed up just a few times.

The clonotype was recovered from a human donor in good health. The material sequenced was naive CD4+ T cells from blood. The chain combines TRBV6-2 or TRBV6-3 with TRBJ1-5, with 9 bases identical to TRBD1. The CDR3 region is CASSPTGGRVLSQHF. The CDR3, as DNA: TGTGCCAGCAGCCCAACAGGGGGCCGCGTTTTATCCCAGCATTTT.